This TCR beta chain was obtained from a study of neurological immune-mediated disorders. Points from the study as a whole: The greatest TCR clonal expansion occurred in HTLV-1-associated myelopathy and the least in multiple sclerosis, which fell below healthy controls.

The authors produced cDNA by 5'RACE using 10-nucleotide random UMIs. MiXCR was run by TCRdb on the 5' RACE reads, yielding one entry per CDR3 protein. This sample has about 84,000 distinct CDR3 sequences, with about a tenth found just once. In its sample, this clonotype was seen many times. The antigen is undetermined. Trimming left V 3 bases short and J 3 bases short, with 15 bases between. Germline CDR1 SGHAT, CDR2 FQDESV (reference sequence). This CDR3 is built from 15 residues. The sequence derives from a middle-aged man in good health. Sequenced material: PBMCs. J is TRBJ2-7 and V is TRBV11-1; unclear D gene. CDR3 nucleotides: TGTGCCAGCAGCTTGGCCCCCGGGCAGAGCTACGAGCAGTACTTC. Residues: CASSLAPGQSYEQYF. Together with reference TRBV11-1 and TRBJ2-7, the CDR3 gives the full variable domain: EAEVAQSPRYKITEKSQAVAFWCDPISGHATLYWYRQILGQGPELLVQFQDESVVDDSQLPKDRFSAERLKGVDSTLKIQPAELGDSAMYLCASSLAPGQSYEQYFGPGTRLTVT.